The clone carrying this TCR beta chain was seen repeatedly, ten times or more. Its antigen is currently unknown. From the 5' RACE reads, TCRdb called clonotypes with MiXCR, one entry per CDR3 protein. There are 300,000 to 350,000 distinct CDR3 sequences in the sample; 3% to 4.5% occur only once, and 24% lies in the top ten. This entry belongs to a study of T cells after yellow fever vaccination. Trimming took 5 bases from V and 3 from J; bases not matched to a gene: 9. CDR1 and CDR2 (germline): SGHVS, FNYEAQ. This CDR3 comprises 15 residues. Study-level findings and limits: Reappearance after the booster was observed for most primary-vaccination clones (96% CD4, roughly 88% CD8). A small proportion of clonotypes was detected in both the CD4 and CD8 compartments.

The genes are TRBV7-6 and TRBJ1-1; 7 bases agree with TRBD1. The clonotype originates from a man aged 18 to 29 who received the YFV17D yellow fever vaccine. The sequenced sample was PBMCs, obtained 5 days after the yellow fever booster vaccination. CDR3 coding DNA: TGTGCCAGCAGCCGAAGTACGGGACAGCACACTGAAGCTTTCTTT. Translating gives CASSRSTGQHTEAFF.